These 5 T cell receptor beta chains share one sample of origin, sequenced in a study of tumor and adjacent non-tumor tissue in lung cancer (dated by TCRdb to between 2017 and 2018). RNA was isolated from bulk unsorted tissue, and RNA quality was assessed with a NanoDrop ND-1000 and an Agilent 2100. Libraries were made using multiplex PCR. TCRdb names Illumina HiSeq 2500 as the instrument used. TCRbeta libraries were built by three rounds of nested PCR using primers (Table S4), following protocols modified from ARM-PCR. The raw public data were reprocessed by TCRdb itself: fastp quality trimming at Q25, MiXCR clonotype calling, in-frame beta chains only. Rows are unified per CDR3 protein, each entry keeping the most common DNA and genes. The sample data list under 150,000 distinct CDR3 sequences, and approximately 64% of these were observed just once. The ten largest clones capture roughly 18% of the sample.

Sequencing input: lung tumor tissue. The receptor set was obtained from a man aged 60-69 years with small cell lung cancer.

This chain joins TRBV4-1 and TRBJ2-1; D is ambiguous. Germline loops: CDR1 MGHRA, CDR2 YSYEKL. The CDR3 contains 16 residues. With 1 base removed from V and 4 bases from J, the gap between germline ends came to 14 bases. CDR3 sequence (DNA): TGCGCCAGCAGCCAAGGGGTGTCGGAGTCGTACAATGAGCAGTTCTTC. Translation gives CASSQGVSESYNEQFF.

This chain uses TRBV6-2 or TRBV6-3 with TRBJ2-1, with D unclear. This CDR3 contains 14 residues. V lost 7 bases and J lost 4, with 14 bases in between. The germline CDR1 and CDR2 sequences are MNHEY and SVGEGT. CDR3 amino acids: CASIFADGYNEQFF. CDR3 bases: TGTGCCAGCATATTTGCGGACGGGTACAATGAGCAGTTCTTC.

With regard to this clonotype: Germline and junction disagree at one end, which may indicate a read error. The chain joins TRBV11-3 to TRBJ2-3, with D possibly matching TRBD1 (6 bases). Per the germline V gene, CDR1 is SGHNT and CDR2 is YENEEA. CDR3 length equals 13 residues. The DNA of the CDR3 is TGTGCCAGGAGCCCAGCCAGGGGAGATATGCAGTATTTT. As protein: CARSPARGDMQYF.

As DNA, the CDR3 is TGTGCCAGCAGCTTAAGGGTTGAGCGTTTGGAAACCCAGTACTTC. Translating it yields CASSLRVERLETQYF. The chain couples TRBV11-2 to TRBJ2-5, with no clear D. V was trimmed by 2 bases and J by 8 bases, leaving 18 bases between them. There are 15 residues in the CDR3. CDR1 and CDR2 from the germline V gene are SGHAT and FQNNGV.

The rearrangement uses TRBV7-8 and TRBJ2-1; 9 bases are a match to TRBD2. Germline CDR1 reads SGHVS; CDR2 reads FQNEAQ. CDR3 length: 16 amino acids. V lost 1 base to trimming and J lost 3 bases; unmatched junction nucleotides: 4. The CDR3 DNA sequence: TGTGCCAGCAGCTTAGAGTCGCGGGAGGGCTACAATGAGCAGTTCTTC. This encodes CASSLESREGYNEQFF.